The clone carrying this T cell receptor (beta chain) was seen only a few times. Its target is unknown. This sample was taken from a study of cytomegalovirus exposure and HLA in healthy donors. The study's findings and limits: Most observed TCR sequences were rare, whereas some public TCRs were detected in many donors.

Trimming took 1 base from V and 5 from J; bases not matched to a gene: 8. The CDR3 is 15 residues long. Germline V gives CDR1 SGDLS, CDR2 YYNGEE. Only in-frame clones appear in the TCRdb table, and some are missing; sequencing was by immunoSEQ multiplex PCR. Of roughly 80,000 clones listed, approximately 93% were seen once; the top ten hold approximately 3.5%. This receptor was taken from a woman aged 18-35 years in good health and CMV-seropositive. The sequenced sample was PBMCs. The chain has TRBV9 and TRBJ2-7; TRBD1 agrees at 8 bases. The chain's CDR3 is CASSVRTGPQNEQYF. As DNA, the CDR3 is TGTGCCAGCAGCGTACGGACAGGGCCCCAAAACGAGCAGTACTTC.